Described below is a single T cell receptor beta chain sequence and its context. The sample holds a few counts of this clonotype. Its antigen is unknown. No much larger clone exists at a distance of one base, and base qualities are not known. For repertoire sequencing, TCR beta CDR3 regions were amplified from RNA transcripts. The first round was an RT-PCR using HTBI primers with the Qiagen OneStep RT-PCR kit, and this first round was followed by a second-round multiplex PCR, then size selection and purification. Libraries were sequenced paired-end with 100 bp reads on an Illumina HiSeq2000. Processing in the source paper ran as follows. Reads were processed with SOAPnuke, discarding reads with adapters, uncalled bases, mean Phred below 15, or no exact constant-primer or identifier match. High-quality paired reads were merged with COPE v1.2.5. Unique nucleotide sequences were defined as clonotypes and aligned to IMGT TRB V, D and J references using MiTCR v1.1. The analysis was limited to V-J combinations with a frequency above 0.0001, which together covered around 99% of the repertoires. For each V-J combination, a TCR clonal expansion and chaos score was defined as F50 clonal expansion divided by the chaos observed in the TCRdist matrix. Welch's t-statistics and random forest were used to reduce features to about a dozen V-J combinations, which were fed into a naive Bayes classifier. The similarity between thyroid and blood repertoires was quantified using the Morisita-Horn index. TCRdb applied fastp at Q25 and MiXCR to the public reads, then kept only in-frame beta chains. Every entry covers one CDR3 protein and lists the most common genes and DNA from its rows. These V and J calls derive from TCRdb rather than the authors' analysis. This sample lists some 750,000 distinct CDR3 sequences; roughly two fifths were detected once. In total, the top ten clones hold around 40% of the sample.

This record comes from a study of Graves' ophthalmopathy and Graves' hyperthyroidism (dated by TCRdb to 2017 to 2018). Concerning the study at large: Peripheral blood was collected before any treatment was given, at the time of initial diagnosis. To tell Graves' ophthalmopathy apart from Graves' hyperthyroidism, and to predict which patients would progress to ophthalmopathy, the study relied on TCR beta repertoire signatures. In total, around 140 blood samples were TCR-sequenced: under 45 ophthalmopathy, approximately 80 hyperthyroidism and roughly 17 hyperthyroidism-to-ophthalmopathy patients. A discovery set of 100 patients (about 45 ophthalmopathy, 55 to 60 stable hyperthyroidism) was enrolled to explore V-J signatures distinguishing ophthalmopathy from hyperthyroidism. The independent validation cohort included 18 to 20 hyperthyroidism patients plus 17 patients who later progressed from hyperthyroidism to ophthalmopathy. In over five hyperthyroidism patients, the T-cell repertoires found in thyroid tissue were compared with those found in blood. Following sampling, methimazole starting at 30 mg daily was administered to hyperthyroidism patients, and high-dose intravenous methylprednisolone was administered to ophthalmopathy patients.

Results and caveats for the whole study, not just this receptor: Most expanded thyroid clonotypes with a frequency above 0.001 also appeared in blood, which suggests that blood repertoires may reflect the immune response in the thyroid. In validation, the model predicted ophthalmopathy progression with over 60% sensitivity and approximately 75% specificity; eleven to twelve predicted patients were CT-confirmed with GO in a median of approximately 6.5 months. In cross-validation, the 13-signature model distinguished ophthalmopathy from stable hyperthyroidism with 85% to 90% sensitivity and roughly 81% specificity, and in the test set the corresponding values were around 80% and 75%. No statistical method was used to predetermine the sample size, and group allocation was not hidden from the investigators.

The ophthalmopathy patients had moderately to severely active disease, with a Clinical Activity Score of 3 or higher, a NOSPECS grade of 4 or higher, and a disease duration of less than 3 months. Patients with other autoimmune diseases, uncontrolled infections, pregnancy or lactation were excluded. Clinical symptoms, serum thyroxine, TRAb, thyroid ultrasound and orbital computed tomography formed the basis of the diagnosis. Ficoll-Paque density gradient centrifugation was used to isolate PBMCs from about 9 ml of fresh peripheral blood. Total RNA was extracted using Trizol reagent, and RNA quality was checked on an Agilent 2100 Bioanalyzer. Reading from cysteine to phenylalanine, the CDR3 counts 15 amino acids. The only DNA kept is the CDR3, 45 bases in frame from the first base. V loses 6 bases, J loses 3 bases, and the germline ends lie 18 bases apart. Per the germline V gene (reference sequence), LNHDA is the CDR1 and SQIVND is the CDR2.

The receptor chain draws on TRBV19 and TRBJ2-7; TRBD1 might be the D gene, on 6 matching bases. The TCR was taken from an adult man with Graves' ophthalmopathy. Sequencing input: peripheral blood. For the CDR3, the sequence is CASSLTGTKNYEQYF. In nucleotides, the sequence is TGTGCCAGTAGCCTTACCGGGACAAAGAACTACGAGCAGTACTTC.